The 8 T cell receptor beta chains reported below all come from one sample, sequenced in a study of blood T cell repertoires in COVID-19. Here immunoSEQ multiplex PCR was the method, and the copy in TCRdb shows in-frame clones only, minus some. The profile shows 150,000 to 200,000 clones, approximately 83% of them singletons. Sample: peripheral blood. Receptors originate from a man aged 60 to 69 with acute or convalescent COVID-19.

The V gene is TRBV28, the J gene TRBJ1-3; D is undetermined. The CDR3 consists of 12 residues. V lost 8 bases to trimming and J lost 8 bases, with 13 bases between them. Germline V gives CDR1 MDHEN, CDR2 SYDVKM. For the CDR3, the DNA is TGTGCCAGCTTCACGCAGAGCGACACCATATATTTT. Translation: CASFTQSDTIYF.

CDR3 nucleotide sequence: TGTGCCAGTAGTCTGACTGGACCGGGACACAGATACTTC. This gives the protein CASSLTGPGHRYF. J is TRBJ2-7 and V is TRBV19, with a tentative D call TRBD1 (6 bases). This CDR3 has 13 amino acids. In germline, CDR1 is LNHDA, CDR2 SQIVND (reference sequence). V was shortened by 5 bases and J by 13 bases, with 21 bases between the two germline ends.

The J gene is TRBJ2-1, the V gene TRBV5-1; 11 bases are shared with TRBD2. The germline V gene has CDR1 SGHRS and CDR2 YFSETQ. The CDR3 totals 16 residues. V was clipped by 3 bases and J by 6 bases; unmatched bases: 8. CDR3 in DNA: TGCGCCAGCAGCTGGGGGACTAGCGGCCTGGTCAATGAGCAGTTCTTC. Protein product: CASSWGTSGLVNEQFF. Full variable domain (outside the CDR3, taken from reference TRBV5-1 and TRBJ2-1): KAGVTQTPRYLIKTRGQQVTLSCSPISGHRSVSWYQQTPGQGLQFLFEYFSETQRNKGNFPGRFSGRQFSNSRSEMNVSTLELGDSALYLCASSWGTSGLVNEQFFGPGTRLTVL.

This clone is a singleton in its sample. The chain is built from TRBV28 and TRBJ1-2; 8 bases agree with TRBD1. Germline-derived CDR1 and CDR2 are MDHEN and SYDVKM. With V trimmed by 2 bases and J by 5 bases, 7 bases remained unmatched. The CDR3 runs to 15 residues. The CDR3 reads CASSLPQGEGYGYTF. The CDR3 DNA sequence: TGTGCCAGCAGTTTACCACAGGGGGAAGGGTATGGCTACACCTTC.

The chain combines TRBV15 with TRBJ2-5; D possibly corresponds to TRBD2 (5 bases). Germline CDR1 and CDR2: LNHNV and YYDKDF (reference sequence). Trimming left V 1 base short and J 4 bases short, with 10 bases between. This CDR3 has 14 amino acids. Written as DNA, the CDR3 is TGTGCCACCAGCAGAGGACTATCACGAGAGACCCAGTACTTC. Encoded protein: CATSRGLSRETQYF.

The chain is built from TRBV27 and TRBJ2-1; maybe TRBD1 (6 bases). V lost 6 bases and J 0 bases, leaving 9 bases between the germline ends. The CDR3 runs 14 residues. The V gene's germline CDR1 is MNHEY and CDR2 SMNVEV (reference sequence). This chain's CDR3 is CASRPQGSYNEQFF. As DNA, the CDR3 is TGTGCCAGCAGACCACAGGGCTCCTACAATGAGCAGTTCTTC.

This chain uses TRBV10-1 with TRBJ1-1; D gene unclear. V was shortened by 6 bases and J by 4 bases, with 12 bases between the two germline ends. Looked up from germline, CDR1 is WNHNN and CDR2 is SYGVQD (reference sequence). There are 13 residues in the CDR3. The CDR3 DNA reads as TGCGCCAGCAGAGTACTTTTAATCACTGAAGCTTTCTTT. Its translation is CASRVLLITEAFF.

This rearrangement joins TRBV15 to TRBJ1-5; TRBD1 matches at 7 bases. The germline V gene encodes CDR1 LNHNV and CDR2 YYDKDF (reference sequence). This CDR3 has 16 residues. V was pared by 6 bases and J by 7 bases, with 15 bases of the junction left unmatched. Here the CDR3 reads CATRTRRQGAWQPQHF. The CDR3 nucleotides read TGTGCCACCAGAACCAGGAGACAGGGTGCTTGGCAGCCCCAGCATTTT.